This is a list of T cell receptor beta chains from one sample in a study of blood T cell repertoires in COVID-19. Measured with immunoSEQ multiplex PCR; TCRdb has only the in-frame clones, and not every one. Seen here are around 200,000 clones, approximately 80% observed once, and the top ten hold 6.5% to 8.5%. Sequencing was carried out using peripheral blood. Source of these receptors: a human donor in a cohort sampled during active COVID-19. CDR3s include the opening cysteine and the closing phenylalanine or tryptophan. Fields, in order: CDR3 length, clone size, V gene, J gene, D gene, CDR3 DNA, CDR3 protein. The D gene is left open where the match is weak. The size of a clone is reported for some rows only, either as once, few or many, or as a class for expanded clones.

length: 15; size: .; V: TRBV6-5; J: TRBJ1-5; D: TRBD1; DNA: TGTGCCACTTCTTCCGGGACAGGGGGCAATCAGCCCCAGCATTTT; CDR3: CATSSGTGGNQPQHF
length: 14; size: .; V: TRBV5-1; J: TRBJ1-3; D: TRBD1; DNA: TGCGCCAGCAGCACGACAGGGTCGGTCGACACCATATATTTT; CDR3: CASSTTGSVDTIYF
length: 15; size: .; V: TRBV3-1/TRBV3-2; J: TRBJ1-5; D: .; DNA: TGTGCCAGCAGCCAAGAAGCGGGGGGGACGGGGCCCCAGCATTTT; CDR3: CASSQEAGGTGPQHF
length: 14; size: once; V: TRBV7-3; J: TRBJ2-1; D: TRBD2; DNA: TGTGCCAGCAGCTCAAAGGGCGGGGGAGGCGAGCAGTTCTTC; CDR3: CASSSKGGGGEQFF
length: 15; size: .; V: TRBV3-1/TRBV3-2; J: TRBJ1-6; D: .; DNA: TGTGCCAGCAGCCAAGATGCGGTTCTGAATTCACCCCTCCACTTT; CDR3: CASSQDAVLNSPLHF
length: 15; size: .; V: TRBV15; J: TRBJ2-3; D: TRBD1; DNA: TGTGCCACCAGCAGACCCGGGACAGGAAGTTTTACGCAGTATTTT; CDR3: CATSRPGTGSFTQYF
length: 15; size: .; V: TRBV19; J: TRBJ1-3; D: .; DNA: TGTGCCAGTAGTACCCCGGGGAGGCGTGGAAACACCATATATTTT; CDR3: CASSTPGRRGNTIYF
length: 16; size: .; V: TRBV6-5; J: TRBJ1-1; D: .; DNA: TGTGCCAGCAGTTACTCGATCCCCACAGGGTTCACTGAAGCTTTCTTT; CDR3: CASSYSIPTGFTEAFF
length: 15; size: .; V: TRBV11-3; J: TRBJ2-1; D: TRBD2; DNA: TGTGCCAGCAGCGTCGGACTAGCGGGGACCAATGAGCAGTTCTTC; CDR3: CASSVGLAGTNEQFF
length: 16; size: .; V: TRBV2; J: TRBJ2-3; D: TRBD2; DNA: TGTGCCAGCAGTGAACTAGCGGGGGCCTTCACAGATACGCAGTATTTT; CDR3: CASSELAGAFTDTQYF
length: 17; size: .; V: TRBV9; J: TRBJ1-6; D: .; DNA: TGTGCCAGCAGCGCCAGCGGCATCAGCTCCTATAATTCACCCCTCCACTTT; CDR3: CASSASGISSYNSPLHF
length: 14; size: .; V: TRBV6-5; J: TRBJ1-2; D: TRBD1; DNA: TGTGCCAGCAGAGCCCCCGGGACAGACTATGGCTACACCTTC; CDR3: CASRAPGTDYGYTF
length: 13; size: .; V: TRBV27; J: TRBJ1-2; D: TRBD1; DNA: TGTGCCAGCAGACAGGGGCATAACTATGGCTACACCTTC; CDR3: CASRQGHNYGYTF
length: 14; size: .; V: TRBV7-8; J: TRBJ2-7; D: .; DNA: TGTGCCAGCAGTCCAACAGGTGGTCTCGGCGAGCAGTACTTC; CDR3: CASSPTGGLGEQYF
length: 16; size: .; V: TRBV21-1; J: TRBJ2-1; D: .; DNA: TGTGCCAGCAGCAAAGACCGGGACTCACTATACAATGAGCAGTTCTTC; CDR3: CASSKDRDSLYNEQFF
length: 16; size: .; V: TRBV7-2; J: TRBJ1-6; D: TRBD1; DNA: TGTGCCAGCAGCTCAAAGAGGACAGGGTCTAGTTCACCCCTCCACTTT; CDR3: CASSSKRTGSSSPLHF
length: 16; size: .; V: TRBV3-1/TRBV3-2; J: TRBJ2-1; D: .; DNA: TGTGCCAGCAGCCCAGGGGAGCGGCCTCCCTGGGATGAGCAGTTCTTC; CDR3: CASSPGERPPWDEQFF
length: 15; size: .; V: TRBV4-1; J: TRBJ2-7; D: TRBD1; DNA: TGCGCCAGCAGCCAAGATCGTCCAGGGGGCCTCGAGCAGTACTTC; CDR3: CASSQDRPGGLEQYF